This entry is about one TCR beta chain. This sample is part of a study of blood T cell repertoires in COVID-19. V trimming: 5 bases; J trimming: 5 bases; junction bases outside the gene matches: 5. The CDR3 totals 14 residues. Germline V lookup: CDR1 SSHAT, CDR2 FNYEAQ (reference sequence). Participants' reported clinical history set cohort assignment. Cohort 3 donors counted as recovered after two negative PCRs, clearance, or resolved symptoms. Libraries were prepared by immunoSEQ multiplex PCR; TCRdb keeps only in-frame clonotypes and omits some of them. In the table there are 400,000 to 450,000 clones, around 87% of which are singletons.

The genes are TRBV7-7 and TRBJ2-1, with TRBD2 matching over 8 bases. Sequences were obtained from PBMCs or T cells enriched from blood (not recorded which). The TCR comes from a man aged 30 to 45 who had recovered from COVID-19. CDR3 nucleotide sequence: TGTGCCAGCAGCCAATCGGGACTAGACAATGAGCAGTTCTTC. Encoded protein: CASSQSGLDNEQFF.